The 14 T cell receptor beta chains in this list originate from one sample, sequenced in a study of control samples from healthy donors and cancer patients. Clones were sequenced by immunoSEQ multiplex PCR, and TCRdb holds only the in-frame ones, with some missing. The sample has about 150,000 clones, about 93% seen once. Sample: blood. These receptors were obtained from a man in his forties or fifties in good health.

The chain couples TRBV5-5 to TRBJ2-7; D is unclear. V was cut by 0 bases and J by 3 bases, with 4 bases left in between. The CDR3 spans 12 residues. Germline assignment: CDR1 SGHKS and CDR2 YYEKEE (reference sequence). Here the CDR3 reads CASSLDIYEQYF. CDR3 nucleotides: TGTGCCAGCAGCTTGGACATCTACGAGCAGTACTTC.

CDR3 in amino acids: CAISGGADTQYF. The DNA of the CDR3 is TGTGCCATCAGTGGGGGGGCAGATACGCAGTATTTT. The chain recombines TRBV10-3 with TRBJ2-3; tentative D call: TRBD2 (6 bases). Trimming shortened V by 4 bases and J by 4 bases, and 6 bases separated the two germline ends. The CDR3 loop spans 12 amino acids. Germline V gene data show CDR1 as ENHRY and CDR2 as SYGVKD.

This chain uses TRBV5-6 with TRBJ2-5; 7 positions match TRBD1. CDR1 SGHDT and CDR2 YYEEEE come from the germline V gene. This CDR3 has 15 residues. V gave up 0 bases and J gave up 4 bases; unmatched junction bases: 6. CDR3 sequence reads: CASSLGQGRGETQYF. In DNA, the CDR3 is TGTGCCAGCAGCTTGGGACAGGGAAGGGGAGAGACCCAGTACTTC.

The genes are TRBV10-2 and TRBJ2-7, with TRBD2 as a possible D gene (5 bases). CDR1 is WSHSY and CDR2 is SAAADI in the germline V gene. V lost 5 bases and J lost 5, with 10 bases in between. This CDR3 has 12 residues. The CDR3 coding sequence is TGCGCCAGCAGTTACGACTACAACGAGCAGTACTTC. Translated, it gives CASSYDYNEQYF.

The chain carries TRBV28 and TRBJ1-5, with 8 bases lining up with TRBD1. In germline, CDR1 is MDHEN, CDR2 SYDVKM. V shed 5 bases and J 8 bases; nucleotides not matched to a gene: 8. This CDR3 is built from 14 residues. The CDR3 nucleotides read TGTGCCAGCAGTACGCAGGGGGCGCTTGAGCCCCAGCATTTT. Amino acid sequence: CASSTQGALEPQHF.

This clone was detected only once. The gene calls are TRBV28 and TRBJ1-2; a weak D match, TRBD1 (6 bases). Germline CDR1 reads MDHEN; CDR2 reads SYDVKM. Trimming took off 3 bases at V and 4 bases at J, with 12 bases between the two ends. This CDR3 is built from 14 residues. DNA for the CDR3: TGTGCCAGCAGTTTCCCAGGGACATTCTATGGCTACACCTTC. This gives the protein CASSFPGTFYGYTF.

CDR3 amino acids: CASRLRLATNEKLFF. In DNA, the CDR3 is TGTGCCAGCAGACTCCGGCTCGCAACTAATGAAAAACTGTTTTTT. The chain couples TRBV28 to TRBJ1-4; D gene unclear. Looked up from germline, CDR1 is MDHEN and CDR2 is SYDVKM. This CDR3 is built from 15 residues. With 6 bases removed from V and 0 bases from J, the gap between germline ends came to 11 bases.

This chain joins TRBV3-1 (or the pseudogene TRBV3-2) and TRBJ2-1, with a tentative D call TRBD2 (6 bases). Trimming pared 2 bases from V and 8 bases from J, leaving 13 bases between. The germline V gene has CDR1 LGHDT and CDR2 YNNKEL (reference sequence). This CDR3 is 14 amino acids long. The DNA for the CDR3 is TGTGCCAGCAGCCAATTACTAGCACACGATGAGCAGTTCTTC. It encodes CASSQLLAHDEQFF.

Only a few counts were recorded for this clone. The CDR3 sequence is CASSLAGVRGTQHF. DNA of the CDR3: TGTGCCAGCAGCTTAGCAGGGGTCCGGGGGACCCAGCATTTT. The V and J genes are TRBV7-9 and TRBJ1-5; maybe TRBD1 (5 bases). Germline assignment: CDR1 SEHNR and CDR2 FQNEAQ (reference sequence). The CDR3 loop spans 14 amino acids. The V gene lost 0 bases and the J gene lost 11 bases, with 14 bases spanning the gap.

This CDR3 is CASSFTTAGANVLTF. CDR3 nucleotide sequence: TGTGCCAGCAGCTTTACCACGGCTGGGGCCAACGTCCTGACTTTC. The chain is built from TRBV11-2 and TRBJ2-6; unclear D gene. Germline V gene data show CDR1 as SGHAT and CDR2 as FQNNGV. The CDR3 loop spans 15 amino acids. The V and J ends lost 3 bases and 2 bases respectively, with 8 bases between them. Looking up the rest from reference TRBV11-2 and TRBJ2-6 gives the full variable domain: EAGVAQSPRYKIIEKRQSVAFWCNPISGHATLYWYQQILGQGPKLLIQFQNNGVVDDSQLPKDRFSAERLKGVDSTLKIQPAKLEDSAVYLCASSFTTAGANVLTFGAGSRLTVL.

The chain recombines TRBV14 with TRBJ2-1, with a weak D call TRBD2 (6 bases). CDR3 length equals 18 residues. Germline assignment: CDR1 SGHDN and CDR2 FVKESK. With 4 bases removed from V and 0 bases from J, the gap between germline ends came to 19 bases. Written as DNA, the CDR3 is TGTGCCAGCAGCCGACGGGGAGGACCGATGAGCTCCTACAATGAGCAGTTCTTC. It codes for CASSRRGGPMSSYNEQFF.

This chain links TRBV11-2 with TRBJ2-7; TRBD1 matches at 9 bases. Germline assignment: CDR1 SGHAT and CDR2 FQNNGV. CDR3 length: 14 residues. The junction had 8 bases not matched to a gene; V was cut back by 7 bases and J by 4 bases. The CDR3 coding sequence is TGTGCCAGCAACGAACAGGGGGCGCGGTACGAGCAGTACTTC. Amino acids: CASNEQGARYEQYF.

The genes are TRBV11-1 and TRBJ2-3; 9 nucleotides line up with TRBD2. Germline V lookup: CDR1 SGHAT, CDR2 FQDESV (reference sequence). The CDR3 runs 16 residues. After removal of 1 base from V and 2 bases from J, the junction contained 4 bases not matched to a gene. The CDR3 nucleotides read TGTGCCAGCAGCTTAGTTCTAGCGGGGACCACAGATACGCAGTATTTT. Protein sequence: CASSLVLAGTTDTQYF.

This sequence joins TRBV5-8 and TRBJ2-2; possible D gene TRBD1, 6 bases. This CDR3 has 15 residues. V was clipped by 2 bases and J by 1 base, with 9 bases between them. Germline assignment: CDR1 SGHTS and CDR2 YDEGEE. The CDR3 coding sequence is TGTGCCAGCAGCTTTCCGGGACAGAACACCGGGGAGCTGTTTTTT. It is translated as CASSFPGQNTGELFF.